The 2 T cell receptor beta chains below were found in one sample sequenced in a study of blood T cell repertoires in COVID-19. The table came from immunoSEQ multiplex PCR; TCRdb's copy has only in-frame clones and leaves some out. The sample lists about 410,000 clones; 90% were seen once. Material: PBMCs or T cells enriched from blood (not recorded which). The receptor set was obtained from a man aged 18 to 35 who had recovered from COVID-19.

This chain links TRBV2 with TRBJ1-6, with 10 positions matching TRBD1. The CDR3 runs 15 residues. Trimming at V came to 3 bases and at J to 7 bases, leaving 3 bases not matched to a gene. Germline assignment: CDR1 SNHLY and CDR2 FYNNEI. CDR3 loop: CASSDRGQGNSPLHF. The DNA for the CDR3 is TGTGCCAGCAGTGACAGGGGACAGGGGAATTCACCCCTCCACTTT. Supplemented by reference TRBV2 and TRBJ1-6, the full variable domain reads EPEVTQTPSHQVTQMGQEVILRCVPISNHLYFYWYRQILGQKVEFLVSFYNNEISEKSEIFDDQFSVERPDGSNFTLKIRSTKLEDSAMYFCASSDRGQGNSPLHFGNGTRLTVT.

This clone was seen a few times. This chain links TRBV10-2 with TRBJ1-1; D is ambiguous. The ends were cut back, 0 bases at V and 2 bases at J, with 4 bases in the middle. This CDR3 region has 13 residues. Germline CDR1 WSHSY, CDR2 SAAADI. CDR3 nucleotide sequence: TGCGCCAGCAGTGAGTCGAGAAACACTGAAGCTTTCTTT. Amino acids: CASSESRNTEAFF.